These T cell receptor beta chains were read from a single sample in a study of cytomegalovirus exposure and HLA in healthy donors. This table comes from immunoSEQ multiplex PCR, and its TCRdb copy is limited to in-frame clones, with some not included. This table holds fewer than 250,000 clones, roughly 79% found once. The sequenced sample was PBMCs. Receptors originate from a male donor in good health and CMV-seronegative. CDR3s include the opening cysteine and the closing phenylalanine or tryptophan.

j_call,cdr3_length,v_call,cdr3_aa
TRBJ1-2,17,TRBV18,CASSPPNRVVHRNGYTF
TRBJ2-5,16,TRBV4-3,CASSLEAQGLQETQYF
TRBJ2-7,14,TRBV12-5,CARGDPSGRREQYF
TRBJ2-6,16,TRBV25-1,CASKGQASSGANVLTF
TRBJ1-6,15,TRBV7-6,CASSLTGGNNSPLHF
TRBJ1-5,14,TRBV10-3,CAISESGGNQPQHF
TRBJ1-2,13,TRBV28,CASSTGVPYGYTF
TRBJ2-3,13,TRBV19,CASSSRVADTQYF
TRBJ1-1,14,TRBV9,CASSVGGGKTEAFF
TRBJ2-1,13,TRBV25-1,CASSLPGADEQFF
TRBJ1-4,14,TRBV7-2,CASSLAATNEKLFF
TRBJ1-2,13,TRBV30,CARGEGGTYGYTF
TRBJ2-3,18,TRBV6-4,CASSPLQGEGQGTDTQYF
TRBJ2-7,16,TRBV28,CASSFPSAGPSYEQYF
TRBJ2-2,14,TRBV11-3,CASSLNSNTGELFF
TRBJ1-1,16,TRBV10-3,CAISTEGGVSVTEAFF
TRBJ1-2,14,TRBV27,CASSLSTANYGYTF
TRBJ1-6,14,TRBV2,CASSVSQGDSPLHF
TRBJ2-7,15,TRBV27,CASSPRTSTTYEQYF
TRBJ2-3,16,TRBV5-6,CASSPRLAGATDTQYF
TRBJ2-7,14,TRBV2,CASSLQGFSYEQYF
TRBJ2-5,16,TRBV5-6,CASSANLGGPQETQYF
TRBJ2-5,14,TRBV6-5,CASSYSGEIETQYF
TRBJ2-5,16,TRBV6-1,CASSEGLAGGQGTQYF
TRBJ1-2,14,TRBV21-1,CASSKGYWGGGYTF
TRBJ1-5,15,TRBV2,CASSDVSAGSQPQHF
TRBJ2-1,17,TRBV9,CASSTRGGRSSYNEQFF
TRBJ1-4,14,TRBV11-2,CASSLGQGAEKLFF
TRBJ2-1,15,TRBV9,CASSTLAALNNEQFF
TRBJ1-1,16,TRBV7-8,CASSFLTGNFDTEAFF
TRBJ2-1,15,TRBV7-9,CASSPRQGIYNEQFF
TRBJ2-5,15,TRBV28,CASSQQDRGGETQYF
TRBJ2-3,16,TRBV6-6,CASSYPAGGGTDTQYF
TRBJ2-7,14,TRBV2,CASRGQGRSYEQYF
TRBJ1-1,13,TRBV15,CATSREGEGEAFF
TRBJ2-7,14,TRBV5-1,CASSPVTGGDEQYF
TRBJ2-7,13,TRBV28,CASRDTLAGEQYF
TRBJ1-4,12,TRBV19,CATSRTAAKLFF
TRBJ2-3,12,TRBV7-6,CASSLWRDTQYF
TRBJ2-3,15,TRBV9,CASSKPTGGTDTQYF
TRBJ1-1,13,TRBV28,CASSIGQGPEAFF
TRBJ1-1,14,TRBV2,CASIDGHVNTEAFF
TRBJ2-2,15,TRBV27,CASSSRKHRDRRLFF
TRBJ2-7,15,TRBV27,CASSLFGPGSYEQYF
TRBJ2-1,15,TRBV6-4,CASSGGGTDYNEQFF
TRBJ2-2,13,TRBV5-6,CASSFANTGELFF
TRBJ2-7,16,TRBV6-5,CASSYLGGATGEEQYF
TRBJ1-5,16,TRBV5-8,CASIHKGQGDGQPQHF
TRBJ1-4,18,TRBV7-9,CASSLASTSFATNEKLFF
TRBJ2-1,14,TRBV5-1,CASSLMSSYNEQFF
TRBJ1-2,15,TRBV6-5,CASSYSRGQGKGYTF
TRBJ2-7,14,TRBV10-1,CASTSREAFCEQYF
TRBJ1-4,15,TRBV2,CASTTQGLGNEKLFF